One sample yielded the 5 T cell receptor beta chains listed below, sequenced in a study of T cell clonality in common variable immunodeficiency. The protocol was immunoSEQ multiplex PCR, while the TCRdb copy is restricted to in-frame clones and leaves out a portion. The sample shows approximately 44,000 clones, no singletons; the ten largest hold about 3%. Sequencing was carried out using peripheral blood mononuclear cells. All receptors derive from a person between 18 and 75 years old in good health.

This clone was counted at least ten times. A read error may produce the germline difference seen at one junction end. CDR3 bases read: TGCAGCGTTCAAGAACCCTTCCAGACAGGGAGTACG. Amino acids: CSVQEPFQTGST. The whole CDR3 region reads CSVQEPFQTGSTQYF. The chain is built from TRBV29-1 and TRBJ2-3; 7 bases fit TRBD1. The read terminates 3 residues before the CDR3 end, so the remaining end is supplied by the germline J gene. Germline lookup yields CDR1 SQVTM and CDR2 ANQGSEA. The CDR3 loop spans 15 amino acids.

This clone was observed a few times. The CDR3 end is not reached by the read, which stops 3 residues before it; the germline J gene fills it in. The chain uses TRBV7-9 and TRBJ2-1; possible D gene TRBD1, 7 bases. Trimming removed 3 bases from V and 5 bases from J, with 14 bases in between. The germline V gene encodes CDR1 SEHNR and CDR2 FQNEAQ (reference sequence). There are 15 residues in the CDR3. This chain's CDR3 is CASSFQGGSNNEQFF. CDR3 DNA, as far as it was read: TGTGCCAGCAGCTTTCAGGGGGGTAGCAACAATGAG.

This clone occurred many times. From the germline J gene comes the end of the CDR3, since the read stops 3 residues before it. The chain carries TRBV2 and TRBJ2-1; D unresolved. Germline V gives CDR1 SNHLY, CDR2 FYNNEI. The V end was cut by 4 bases, the J end by 6 bases, with 16 bases between. The CDR3 spans 15 residues. The DNA read from the CDR3 is TGTGCCAGCAGTGGCCAGGAGCAGGCACCCAATGAG. The encoded protein is CASSGQEQAPNE. The CDR3 as a whole reads CASSGQEQAPNEQFF. Looking up the rest from reference TRBV2 and TRBJ2-1 gives the full variable domain: EPEVTQTPSHQVTQMGQEVILRCVPISNHLYFYWYRQILGQKVEFLVSFYNNEISEKSEIFDDQFSVERPDGSNFTLKIRSTKLEDSAMYFCASSGQEQAPNEQFFGPGTRLTVL.

This clone was detected many times. The DNA ends 3 residues before the CDR3 does, and the rest of the CDR3 is filled in from the germline J gene. V and J are TRBV5-6 and TRBJ1-5; 8 bases are a match to TRBD1. This CDR3 contains 15 residues. CDR1 is SGHDT and CDR2 is YYEEEE in the germline V gene. V lost 2 bases to trimming and J lost 7 bases; unmatched junction nucleotides: 8. CDR3 loop: CASSLTPGQDQPQHF. The CDR3 DNA, read in part, is TGTGCCAGCAGCTTAACACCGGGACAGGACCAGCCC.

This clone appeared many times. The read finishes 3 residues shy of the CDR3 end, and the germline J gene is used to complete it. V gene TRBV19 combines with J gene TRBJ1-5, with no clear D. This CDR3 has 14 residues. Trimming took off 6 bases at V and 4 bases at J, with 13 bases between the two ends. CDR1 and CDR2 (germline): LNHDA, SQIVND (reference sequence). The CDR3 loop is CASSRAQQNQPQHF. CDR3 DNA, as far as it was read: TGTGCCAGTAGCCGAGCACAGCAAAATCAGCCC.